The rows below give T cell receptor beta chains drawn from one sample of a study of shared clonotypes between healthy human individuals. Some clones are missing from TCRdb's copy, which holds only in-frame ones; the method was immunoSEQ multiplex PCR. The table shows 2 million to 3 million clones, with roughly 93% occurring only once. The sample consisted of naive CD4+ T cells from PBMCs. Receptors originate from a man between 18 and 29 years old in good health. Some clones in this sample may be carry-over from other donors' samples. Both conserved end residues are part of each CDR3. The D gene is left open where the match is weak. Expanded clones are given a class, and other clones once, few, many or no size at all.

TRBV5-4	NA	TRBJ2-5	NA	TGTGCCAGCAGCGGTGGACAACGCCAAGAGACCCAGTACTTC	CASSGGQRQETQYF
TRBV4-1	TRBD2	TRBJ2-3	NA	TGCGCCAGCAGCCTCCTAAAGGGACTAGCGGGAGATACGCAGTATTTT	CASSLLKGLAGDTQYF
TRBV9	NA	TRBJ2-2	NA	TGTGCCAGCAGCGGTAGTTTCAGTCTGCCCGGGGAGCTGTTTTTT	CASSGSFSLPGELFF
TRBV4-2	NA	TRBJ2-2	few	TGTGCCAGCAGCCAAGTGCAGGAGGCCGGGAACACCGGGGAGCTGTTTTTT	CASSQVQEAGNTGELFF
TRBV4-3	TRBD2	TRBJ2-3	NA	TGCGCCAGCAGCCATGGACGAGCGGGAGCTTTTGGCACAGATACGCAGTATTTT	CASSHGRAGAFGTDTQYF
TRBV5-4	NA	TRBJ2-3	NA	TGTGCCACCGCAAGAAGCACAGATACGCAGTATTTT	CATARSTDTQYF
TRBV5-1	NA	TRBJ2-2	once	TGCGCCAGCAGCTTGAAGGGCAGGGCGAACACCGGGGAGCTGTTTTTT	CASSLKGRANTGELFF
TRBV5-4	TRBD1	TRBJ1-2	few	TGTGCCAGCAGCCTCGACAGGGGGCGAGGCTACACCTTC	CASSLDRGRGYTF
TRBV28	NA	TRBJ2-3	once	TGTGCCAGCAGTTTATGGGGCAGGGGAGCGGGCACAGATACGCAGTATTTT	CASSLWGRGAGTDTQYF
TRBV5-1	TRBD2	TRBJ2-3	NA	TGCGCCAGCAGCTTGATTCCGGGAGGGCCCCTGGATACGCAGTATTTT	CASSLIPGGPLDTQYF
TRBV28	TRBD2	TRBJ2-7	NA	TGTGCCAGCAGCAGAGGCCTCAGCGGGAGAGTCTCCGAGCAGTACTTC	CASSRGLSGRVSEQYF
TRBV5-1	TRBD2	TRBJ2-1	NA	TGCGCCAGCAGCTTGACAGCGGGAGGCTACAATGAGCAGTTCTTC	CASSLTAGGYNEQFF
TRBV4-3	TRBD1	TRBJ2-3	NA	TGCGCCAGCAGCCAAGAAGGGGGCAGGGGGCGCGCAGATACGCAGTATTTT	CASSQEGGRGRADTQYF
TRBV14	NA	TRBJ2-5	NA	TGTGCCAGCAGCCAAATCGCTCGTTCGGAGACCCAGTACTTC	CASSQIARSETQYF
TRBV7-3	TRBD2	TRBJ2-1	NA	TGTGCCAGCAGGAGGACTAGCGGAGTCAATGAGCAGTTCTTC	CASRRTSGVNEQFF
TRBV19	NA	TRBJ1-3	NA	TGTGCCAGTACCTATTCGGGATTCTCTGGAAACACCATATATTTT	CASTYSGFSGNTIYF
TRBV28	TRBD2	TRBJ2-3	NA	TGTGCCAGCAGCCCAAGCGGGGAGGGCACAGATACGCAGTATTTT	CASSPSGEGTDTQYF
TRBV6-4	TRBD2	TRBJ2-5	NA	TGTGCCAGCAGTGACCCGTTTGGCGGGAGGGCCGCTGAGACCCAGTACTTC	CASSDPFGGRAAETQYF
TRBV10-1	NA	TRBJ2-5	NA	TGCGCCAGCAGTGACTCAGGGGCGTTGGAGACCCAGTACTTC	CASSDSGALETQYF
TRBV18	NA	TRBJ1-5	NA	TGTGCCAGCTCACTCGGAGGGGACAATCAGCCCCAGCATTTT	CASSLGGDNQPQHF
TRBV28	NA	TRBJ2-3	NA	TGTGCCAGCAGTACCGAGCGGCTCACAGATACGCAGTATTTT	CASSTERLTDTQYF
TRBV18	NA	TRBJ2-3	NA	TGTGCCAGCTCACCACGGGCGGGAATCAGCACAGATACGCAGTATTTT	CASSPRAGISTDTQYF
TRBV5-1	NA	TRBJ2-1	NA	TGCGCCAGCAGGTCTGGGGCAGGGTTCCCGGCGGACGGGCAGTTCTTC	CASRSGAGFPADGQFF
TRBV28	NA	TRBJ1-4	NA	TGTGCCAGCAGTTTATTGGGGATCGGGGAAAAACTGTTTTTT	CASSLLGIGEKLFF
TRBV19	NA	TRBJ1-3	once	TGTGCCAGTAGTACCCAGGCTTCTGGAAACACCATATATTTT	CASSTQASGNTIYF
TRBV20-1	NA	TRBJ1-5	NA	TGCACCGCTGGGCCAACCGGGGAGCATTTT	CTAGPTGEHF
TRBV7-3	TRBD2	TRBJ2-7	NA	TGTGCCAGCAGCGCCGTACCGGGACTAGGCGAGCAGTACTTC	CASSAVPGLGEQYF
TRBV21-1	NA	TRBJ2-2	NA	TGTGCCAGCAGCAAAAATCGGGGTGAGGTAAACTCAACCGGGGAGCTGTTTTTT	CASSKNRGEVNSTGELFF
TRBV6-5	TRBD1	TRBJ1-6	NA	TGTGCCAGCAGTTACTCAGGGACAGCTCAGGGCAACCTCCACTTT	CASSYSGTAQGNLHF
TRBV29-1	NA	TRBJ1-2	NA	TGCAGCGTTGGTTCGGAAAGTAACTATGGCTACACCTTC	CSVGSESNYGYTF
TRBV5-1	TRBD2	TRBJ2-5	NA	TGCGCCAGCAGCTCCGGACTAGCGGGAGAAGAGACCCAGTACTTC	CASSSGLAGEETQYF
TRBV9	TRBD1	TRBJ2-2	NA	TGTGCCAGCAGCACCTCGGCCGGGACAGGGAAAGGAAGCGGGGAGCTGTTTTTT	CASSTSAGTGKGSGELFF
TRBV5-4	TRBD2	TRBJ2-3	NA	TGTGCCAGCAGCCAACTAGCGGGAGGACTTAAGGATGCGCAGTATTTT	CASSQLAGGLKDAQYF
TRBV5-1	NA	TRBJ2-5	NA	TGCGCCAGCAGCTTGATTCAGGGAGGAGGGGAGACCCAGTACTTC	CASSLIQGGGETQYF
TRBV5-1	NA	TRBJ2-3	once	TGCGCCAGCAGCTTGGCTGGCATCGTACCCACAGATACGCAGTATTTT	CASSLAGIVPTDTQYF
TRBV5-1	NA	TRBJ2-2	NA	TGCGCCAGCAGCAGTGCAGGGGTTGGCACCGGGGAGCTGTTTTTT	CASSSAGVGTGELFF
TRBV6-1	NA	TRBJ2-1	NA	TGTGCCAGCAGTGAATGGGATTCTGGGAATGAGCAGTTCTTC	CASSEWDSGNEQFF
TRBV4-1	NA	TRBJ2-1	NA	TGCGCCAGCAGCCAAGCCGAACAGGAGAATGAGCAGTTCTTC	CASSQAEQENEQFF
TRBV7-2	TRBD1	TRBJ2-3	NA	TGTGCCAGCAGCTCGGGACAGGGGGCGGGGTATACGCAGTATTTT	CASSSGQGAGYTQYF
TRBV30	NA	TRBJ2-3	NA	TGTGCCTGGAGTCCCATGAGAACCGCGGGCACAGATACGCAGTATTTT	CAWSPMRTAGTDTQYF
TRBV5-1	NA	TRBJ1-5	few	TGCGCCAGCAGCTTGGGAGGGACCCATCAGCCCCAGCATTTT	CASSLGGTHQPQHF
TRBV9	NA	TRBJ2-3	NA	TGTGCCAGCAGCCCACAGAGGGCCGGAGATACGCAGTATTTT	CASSPQRAGDTQYF
TRBV27	TRBD2	TRBJ2-5	NA	TGTGCCAGCAGTTCACAACTAGCGGGAGGAGTGGAGACCCAGTACTTC	CASSSQLAGGVETQYF
TRBV2	NA	TRBJ1-1	NA	TGTGCCAGCAGGGTTGACCCGGGGACTGAAGCTTTCTTT	CASRVDPGTEAFF
TRBV27	NA	TRBJ2-3	NA	TGTGCCAGCAGGCCAGCGTTGGCGGCTAGCACAGATACGCAGTATTTT	CASRPALAASTDTQYF